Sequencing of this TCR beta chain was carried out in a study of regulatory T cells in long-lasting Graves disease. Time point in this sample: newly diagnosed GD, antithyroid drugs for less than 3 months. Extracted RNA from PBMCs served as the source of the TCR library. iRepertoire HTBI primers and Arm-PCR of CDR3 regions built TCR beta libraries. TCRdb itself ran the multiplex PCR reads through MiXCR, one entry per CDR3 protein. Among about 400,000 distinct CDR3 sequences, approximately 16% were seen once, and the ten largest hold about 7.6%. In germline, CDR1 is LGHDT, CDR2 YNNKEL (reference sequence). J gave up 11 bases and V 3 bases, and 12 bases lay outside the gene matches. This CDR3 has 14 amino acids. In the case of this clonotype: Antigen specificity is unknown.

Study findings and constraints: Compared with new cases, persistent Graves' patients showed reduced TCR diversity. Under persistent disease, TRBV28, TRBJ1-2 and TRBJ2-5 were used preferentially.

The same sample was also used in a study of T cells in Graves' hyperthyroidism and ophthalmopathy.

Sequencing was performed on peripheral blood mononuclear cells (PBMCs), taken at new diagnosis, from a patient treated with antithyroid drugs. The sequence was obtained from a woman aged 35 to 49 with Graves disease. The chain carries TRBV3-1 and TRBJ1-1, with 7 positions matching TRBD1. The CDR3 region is CASSQGPTGTIAFF. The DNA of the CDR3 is TGTGCCAGCAGCCAGGGACCGACAGGGACGATTGCTTTCTTT.